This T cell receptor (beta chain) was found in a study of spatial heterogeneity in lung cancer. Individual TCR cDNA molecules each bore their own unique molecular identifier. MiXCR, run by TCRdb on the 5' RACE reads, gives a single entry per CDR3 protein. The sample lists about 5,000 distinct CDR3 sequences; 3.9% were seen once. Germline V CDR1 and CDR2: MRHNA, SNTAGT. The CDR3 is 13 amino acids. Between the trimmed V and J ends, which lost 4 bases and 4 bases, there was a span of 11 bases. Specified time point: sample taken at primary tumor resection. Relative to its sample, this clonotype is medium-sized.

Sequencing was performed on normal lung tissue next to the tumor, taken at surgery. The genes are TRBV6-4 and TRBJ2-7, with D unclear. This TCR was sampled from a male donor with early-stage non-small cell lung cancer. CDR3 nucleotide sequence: TGTGCCAGCAGTGTAGAGGAAGGGTACGAGCAGTACTTC. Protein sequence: CASSVEEGYEQYF.